A single sample gave rise to the 21 T cell receptor beta chains below, sequenced in a study of blood T cell repertoires in COVID-19. The repertoire was sequenced with immunoSEQ multiplex PCR; TCRdb's copy has only in-frame clones and lacks some. The sample contains over 250,000 clones, 88% of which appear only once. Sequences were obtained from peripheral blood. The origin of the receptors is a woman in her 70s with COVID-19, enrolled during active disease.

The chain joins TRBV6-2 or TRBV6-3 to TRBJ2-7; 10 bases line up with TRBD1. V was clipped by 6 bases and J by 0 bases; unmatched bases: 5. This CDR3 spans 15 amino acids. Per the germline V gene, CDR1 is MNHEY and CDR2 is SVGEGT. The CDR3 sequence is CASSTRTGGSYEQYF. CDR3 DNA sequence: TGTGCCAGCAGCACAAGGACAGGGGGCTCCTACGAGCAGTACTTC.

This clone was seen a single time. The chain employs TRBV5-4 and TRBJ2-3; TRBD2 aligns across 11 bases. The trim removed 4 bases at V and 0 bases at J, leaving 4 bases unmatched. The CDR3 has 16 residues. Per the germline V gene, CDR1 is SGHNT and CDR2 is YYREEE (reference sequence). The CDR3 coding sequence is TGTGCCAGCAGCCCGACTAGCGGGGCTAGCACAGATACGCAGTATTTT. This codes for CASSPTSGASTDTQYF.

The rearrangement uses TRBV27 and TRBJ1-2; 10 positions agree with TRBD1. The CDR3 contains 14 residues. V lost 3 bases, J lost 3 bases, and 1 base stayed unmatched. CDR1 is MNHEY and CDR2 is SMNVEV in the germline V gene (reference sequence). The CDR3 coding sequence is TGTGCCAGCAGTTTCGGGACAGGGGACTATGGCTACACCTTC. It codes for CASSFGTGDYGYTF.

V gene TRBV5-1 combines with J gene TRBJ2-7; TRBD2 might be the D (6 bases). The CDR3 covers 14 residues. Germline V gene lookup returns CDR1 SGHRS and CDR2 YFSETQ. V was clipped by 1 base and J by 5 bases, with 13 bases between them. The chain's CDR3 is CASSLSGGPDEQYF. The CDR3 DNA reads as TGCGCCAGCAGCTTGAGTGGAGGGCCCGACGAGCAGTACTTC. Combining the CDR3 with reference TRBV5-1 and TRBJ2-7 gives the whole variable domain KAGVTQTPRYLIKTRGQQVTLSCSPISGHRSVSWYQQTPGQGLQFLFEYFSETQRNKGNFPGRFSGRQFSNSRSEMNVSTLELGDSALYLCASSLSGGPDEQYFGPGTRLTVT.

The V and J genes are TRBV29-1 and TRBJ2-1; no clear D gene. Germline V lookup: CDR1 SQVTM, CDR2 ANQGSEA. The CDR3 sequence is 14 residues long. Deletions cut 5 bases from V and 1 base from J, with 12 bases between. CDR3 sequence: CSVRPGNSYNEQFF. CDR3 nucleotide sequence: TGCAGCGTTAGACCGGGTAATTCCTACAATGAGCAGTTCTTC.

V and J are TRBV6-2 or TRBV6-3 and TRBJ2-6; TRBD1 is a possible D gene (6 bases). The V and J ends lost 5 bases and 0 bases respectively, with 8 bases between them. The CDR3 contains 15 residues. Germline V lookup: CDR1 MNHEY, CDR2 SVGEGT. CDR3 in DNA: TGTGCCAGCAGTCAGGACAGCTCTGGGGCCAACGTCCTGACTTTC. It is translated as CASSQDSSGANVLTF.

V gene TRBV4-1 combines with J gene TRBJ2-1; unclear D gene. Germline CDR1 is MGHRA and CDR2 is YSYEKL. The CDR3 covers 14 residues. Trimming pared 0 bases from V and 7 bases from J, leaving 10 bases between. This CDR3 reads CASSQDKFGNEQFF. Written as DNA, the CDR3 is TGCGCCAGCAGCCAAGATAAATTCGGGAATGAGCAGTTCTTC.

V gene TRBV19 combines with J gene TRBJ1-2; 8 bases are a match to TRBD1. Looked up from germline, CDR1 is LNHDA and CDR2 is SQIVND (reference sequence). The CDR3 has 12 residues. The V gene end was trimmed by 10 bases and the J gene end by 6 bases; junction bases not matched to a gene: 7. The CDR3 bases are TGTGCCACCTCGGACAGGGTGAATGGCTACACCTTC. This sequence encodes CATSDRVNGYTF. Looking up the rest from reference TRBV19 and TRBJ1-2 gives the full variable domain: DGGITQSPKYLFRKEGQNVTLSCEQNLNHDAMYWYRQDPGQGLRLIYYSQIVNDFQKGDIAEGYSVSREKKESFPLTVTSAQKNPTAFYLCATSDRVNGYTFGSGTRLTVV.

The rearrangement joins TRBV11-3 to TRBJ2-7, with 10 bases aligning to TRBD2. This CDR3 is built from 16 residues. V lost 1 base to trimming and J lost 7 bases; unmatched junction nucleotides: 10. CDR1 and CDR2 (germline): SGHNT, YENEEA. For the CDR3, the DNA is TGTGCCAGCAGCTTAGGACTAGCGGGTACGGATGGGGAGCAGTACTTC. This translates into CASSLGLAGTDGEQYF.

J is TRBJ1-2 and V is TRBV27; 11 bases map to TRBD1. V gave up 3 bases and J gave up 5 bases; unmatched junction bases: 11. CDR3 length: 17 residues. The V gene's germline CDR1 is MNHEY and CDR2 SMNVEV (reference sequence). The CDR3 DNA is TGTGCCAGCAGTTTGAAGCGGACAGGGGGCAGTAGGTATGGCTACACCTTC. This gives the protein CASSLKRTGGSRYGYTF.

The J gene is TRBJ1-2, the V gene TRBV3-1 (or the pseudogene TRBV3-2); TRBD1 agrees at 7 bases. Unmatched junction bases numbered 9, after V lost 5 bases and J lost 6 bases. Germline V CDR1 and CDR2: LGHDT, YNNKEL (reference sequence). This CDR3 contains 14 residues. As DNA, the CDR3 is TGTGCCAGCAGCTCCAGACAGGGTCGGAATGGCTACACCTTC. It translates to CASSSRQGRNGYTF.

The J gene is TRBJ2-7, the V gene TRBV24-1; 9 nucleotides align to TRBD1. V lost 3 bases to trimming and J lost 6 bases; unmatched junction nucleotides: 11. Germline loops: CDR1 KGHDR, CDR2 SFDVKD. The CDR3 contains 16 residues. CDR3 protein: CATSDAGTGLRGEQYF. CDR3 DNA sequence: TGTGCCACCAGTGATGCCGGGACAGGGCTTAGGGGCGAGCAGTACTTC.

The rearrangement links TRBV3-1 (or the pseudogene TRBV3-2) to TRBJ2-1; TRBD2 aligns across 8 bases. From germline, CDR1 is LGHDT and CDR2 YNNKEL (reference sequence). This CDR3 contains 17 residues. J gave up 4 bases and V 2 bases, and 10 bases lay outside the gene matches. The CDR3: CASSQPRASGQYNEQFF. CDR3 bases: TGTGCCAGCAGCCAACCACGAGCTAGCGGGCAATACAATGAGCAGTTCTTC.

The chain combines TRBV7-9 with TRBJ1-3; possibly TRBD1 for D (6 bases). Germline CDR1 SEHNR, CDR2 FQNEAQ (reference sequence). V was trimmed by 1 base and J by 0 bases, leaving 10 bases between them. The CDR3 has 16 residues. CDR3 nucleotide sequence: TGTGCCAGCAGCTTAGGGACAGCTACCTCTGGAAACACCATATATTTT. Translating it yields CASSLGTATSGNTIYF.

The J gene is TRBJ2-7, the V gene TRBV7-2; 12 bases fit TRBD2. Germline V lookup: CDR1 SGHTA, CDR2 FQGNSA. After removal of 3 bases from V and 2 bases from J, the junction contained 2 bases not matched to a gene. This CDR3 comprises 15 residues. The CDR3 sequence is CASSFPSGRAYEQYF. The CDR3 nucleotides read TGTGCCAGCAGCTTCCCTAGCGGGAGGGCCTACGAGCAGTACTTC.

The V gene is TRBV28, the J gene TRBJ1-1, with D possibly being TRBD1 (6 bases). This CDR3 spans 14 amino acids. Trimming stripped 2 bases from V and 8 bases from J, with 15 bases between. Germline V gives CDR1 MDHEN, CDR2 SYDVKM. CDR3 sequence: CASSLRRGPSEAFF. The CDR3 coding sequence is TGTGCCAGCAGTTTAAGGCGGGGGCCGTCGGAAGCTTTCTTT.

The V call is TRBV30, the J call TRBJ2-2, with D possibly matching TRBD2 (5 bases). The germline V gene has CDR1 GTSNPN and CDR2 SVGIG (reference sequence). V lost 4 bases, J lost 5 bases, and 14 bases lay in between. The CDR3 is made up of 14 amino acids. CDR3 nucleotides: TGTGCCTGGACTTCCGCGGGTGGAACCGGGGAGCTGTTTTTT. This codes for CAWTSAGGTGELFF.

The genes are TRBV5-1 and TRBJ1-4, with TRBD1 as a possible D gene (6 bases). The CDR3 length is 15 residues. CDR1 is SGHRS and CDR2 is YFSETQ in the germline V gene. Trimming removed 4 bases from V and 1 base from J, with 11 bases in between. The CDR3 sequence: CASSGSRGTNEKLFF. In nucleotides, the CDR3 is TGCGCCAGCAGCGGAAGCAGGGGAACTAATGAAAAACTGTTTTTT.

The CDR3 spells CAISEEAGGPSGEQFF. Written as DNA, the CDR3 is TGTGCCATCAGTGAGGAAGCGGGAGGGCCCTCAGGTGAGCAGTTCTTC. This sequence joins TRBV10-3 and TRBJ2-1, with 10 bases lining up with TRBD2. J lost 9 bases, V lost 2 bases, and 10 bases had no gene match. The CDR3 is made up of 16 amino acids. The germline CDR1 and CDR2 sequences are ENHRY and SYGVKD.

This rearrangement joins TRBV28 to TRBJ1-1; D uncertain. V was clipped by 5 bases and J by 1 base, with 14 bases between them. Germline CDR1 is MDHEN and CDR2 is SYDVKM. The CDR3 is 15 residues long. Here the CDR3 reads CASSTQHPQNTEAFF. The DNA for the CDR3 is TGTGCCAGCAGTACACAACACCCCCAGAACACTGAAGCTTTCTTT.

This chain uses TRBV21-1 with TRBJ1-4; the table's D call, TRBD1, was not checked against the DNA. TRBV21-1 constitutes a pseudogene. This CDR3 has 16 amino acids. CDR3: CASSIQQGQSNEKLFF. The CDR3 region has the DNA TGTGCCAGCAGCATACAACAAGGACAGTCTAATGAAAAACTGTTTTTT.